The present T cell receptor beta chain was sequenced within a study of blood T cells in healthy people across ages. Together with a sample-barcoded 5' primer, a J-beta primer mix was included in a second PCR lasting roughly 6 to 12 cycles. TCRdb processed the 5' RACE reads anew with MiXCR; each CDR3 protein has one entry. The sample has some 1,800,000 distinct CDR3 sequences, roughly 43% seen once. This CDR3 has 13 amino acids. Trimming stripped 3 bases from V and 11 bases from J, with 19 bases between. The V gene's germline CDR1 is SQVTM and CDR2 ANQGSEA. This TCR came from a human donor in good health. Sequenced input: blood. V usage is TRBV29-1 and J usage is TRBJ2-5; TRBD1 might be the D (6 bases). The CDR3 bases are TGCAGCGTTGAGAACCCCACAGGGTTCGGGCAGTACTTC. It codes for CSVENPTGFGQYF.